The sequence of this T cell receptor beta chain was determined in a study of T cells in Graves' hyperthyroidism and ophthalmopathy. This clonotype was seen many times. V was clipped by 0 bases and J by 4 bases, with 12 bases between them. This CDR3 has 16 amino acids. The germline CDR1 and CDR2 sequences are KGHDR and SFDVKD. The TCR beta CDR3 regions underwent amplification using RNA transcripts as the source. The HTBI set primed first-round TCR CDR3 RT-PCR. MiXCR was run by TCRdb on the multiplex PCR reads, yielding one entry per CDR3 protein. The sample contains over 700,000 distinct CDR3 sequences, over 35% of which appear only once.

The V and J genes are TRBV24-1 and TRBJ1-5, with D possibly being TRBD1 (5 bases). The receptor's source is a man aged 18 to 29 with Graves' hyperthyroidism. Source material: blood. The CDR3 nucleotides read TGTGCCACCAGTGATTTGGACGGCCCAGGGAATCAGCCCCAGCATTTT. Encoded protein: CATSDLDGPGNQPQHF.